Shown below are 28 T cell receptor beta chains from a single sample sequenced in a study of HIV-infected children after antiretroviral therapy interruption. Treatment meaning: PENTA 11 planned treatment interruption arm or continuous ART arm. A 3' RACE protocol on RNA, with unique molecular identifiers, produced the TCR library. In TCRdb, the 3' RACE reads were re-called with MiXCR into one record per CDR3 protein. The sample lists around 50,000 distinct CDR3 sequences; approximately 4% were seen once. The sample in question was CD45RA+ CD4+ T cells from PBMCs, pooled from several time points, obtained from a donor given antiretroviral therapy, either interrupted or continuous. The subset here: naive CD4+ CD45RA+ CD45RO- T cells. The receptors originated from a pool of human donors with HIV.

There are a few counts of this clonotype. This chain uses TRBV2 with TRBJ2-5, with TRBD2 as a possible D gene (5 bases). Per the germline V gene, CDR1 is SNHLY and CDR2 is FYNNEI. There are 15 residues in the CDR3. Trimming pared 6 bases from V and 0 bases from J, leaving 14 bases between. The CDR3: CASRTGWADQETQYF. The CDR3, as DNA: TGTGCCAGCAGGACGGGGTGGGCGGACCAAGAGACCCAGTACTTC.

In this sample, this clonotype turned up many times. This chain connects TRBV25-1 to TRBJ2-7; 7 bases align to TRBD1. Germline V gives CDR1 MGHDK, CDR2 SYGVNS. V shed 3 bases, J shed 4 bases, and the junction held 6 bases outside the gene matches. CDR3 size: 14 residues. DNA for the CDR3: TGTGCCAGCAGTGAGTCGTCCAGGGGGTACGAGCAGTACTTC. Its translation is CASSESSRGYEQYF.

In its sample, this clonotype was seen many times. CDR3: CASSHLGQKRETQYF. In DNA form, the CDR3 reads TGTGCCAGCAGCCACCTGGGACAAAAGAGAGAGACCCAGTACTTC. V usage is TRBV3-1 and J usage is TRBJ2-5, with D possibly matching TRBD1 (6 bases). Germline-derived CDR1 and CDR2 are LGHDT and YNNKEL (reference sequence). There are 15 residues in the CDR3. With 3 bases removed from V and 4 bases from J, the gap between germline ends came to 15 bases.

The sample holds a few counts of this clonotype. The chain uses TRBV20-1 and TRBJ2-3; D perhaps matches TRBD1 (6 bases). The V end lost 6 bases, the J end lost 1 base, and 20 bases lay between the germline ends. Germline V gene lookup returns CDR1 DFQATT and CDR2 SNEGSKA (reference sequence). CDR3 size: 16 residues. The chain's CDR3 is CSATHRVNLRTDTQYF. The CDR3 DNA sequence: TGCAGTGCCACACACAGGGTTAATTTGCGCACAGATACGCAGTATTTT.

This clonotype was picked up many times. The chain links TRBV7-2 to TRBJ2-7, with TRBD2 identical over 7 bases. The CDR3 totals 14 residues. From germline, CDR1 is SGHTA and CDR2 FQGNSA. With 5 bases clipped from V and 3 bases from J, the junction kept 7 bases outside the gene matches. The CDR3 sequence is CASSLERGIYEQYF. CDR3 bases: TGTGCCAGCAGCCTCGAGCGGGGAATCTACGAGCAGTACTTC.

The J gene is TRBJ1-3, the V gene TRBV3-1; the match to TRBD1 covers 9 bases. The J segment lost 4 bases and the V segment lost 3 bases, leaving 16 bases of the junction unmatched. This CDR3 has 19 residues. Germline CDR1 and CDR2: LGHDT and YNNKEL (reference sequence). CDR3: CASSQITGTGISPGNTIYF. The CDR3 region has the DNA TGTGCCAGCAGCCAGATTACCGGGACAGGGATTTCACCAGGAAACACCATATATTTT.

This clonotype was seen ten or more times. The V and J genes are TRBV7-2 and TRBJ1-4; D uncertain. The CDR3 loop spans 14 amino acids. V lost 1 base and J lost 4, with 7 bases in between. The germline gives CDR1 SGHTA, CDR2 FQGNSA. CDR3 in amino acids: CASSLGQLNEKLFF. CDR3 sequence (DNA): TGTGCCAGCAGCTTAGGGCAGCTTAATGAAAAACTGTTTTTT.

This clonotype was seen repeatedly, ten times or more. This chain links TRBV4-1 with TRBJ2-3; the D is unclear. The V gene's germline CDR1 is MGHRA and CDR2 YSYEKL. The CDR3 spans 16 residues. The V end lost 1 base, the J end lost 4 bases, and 15 bases lay between the germline ends. The CDR3: CASSQGGSSGADTQYF. For the CDR3, the DNA is TGCGCCAGCAGCCAAGGTGGCTCGTCTGGGGCAGATACGCAGTATTTT.

In this sample, this clonotype turned up many times. The chain links TRBV20-1 to TRBJ2-3; D is unclear. Germline loops: CDR1 DFQATT, CDR2 SNEGSKA (reference sequence). This CDR3 contains 15 residues. Trimming removed 0 bases at V and 1 base at J, with 11 bases between. The CDR3 DNA sequence: TGCAGTGCTAGAGATAGCCTTGCGGGCACAGATACGCAGTATTTT. This encodes CSARDSLAGTDTQYF.

This clonotype was picked up a small number of times. The chain has TRBV12-3 or TRBV12-4 and TRBJ1-4; maybe TRBD1 (5 bases). The CDR3 has 12 amino acids. V lost 10 bases and J 8 bases, leaving 14 bases between the germline ends. The CDR3 DNA reads TGTGCCACGGGATCGGGGGGAGAAAAACTGTTTTTT. Its translation: CATGSGGEKLFF.

In its sample, this clonotype ranks as medium-sized. The rearrangement joins TRBV28 to TRBJ1-6; a possible D gene is TRBD1 (5 bases). The CDR3 sequence is 17 residues long. The germline V and J ends were trimmed by 7 bases and 6 bases, with 22 bases remaining between them. CDR1 MDHEN and CDR2 SYDVKM come from the germline V gene. The CDR3 here is CASTVAGVQGPNSPLHF. The CDR3 DNA sequence: TGTGCCAGCACGGTGGCAGGCGTCCAGGGCCCTAATTCACCCCTCCACTTT.

In its sample, this clonotype was seen many times. The J gene is TRBJ2-3, the V gene TRBV3-1, with 7 bases identical to TRBD2. The CDR3 is made up of 16 amino acids. Per germline, CDR1 LGHDT and CDR2 YNNKEL (reference sequence). J was trimmed by 1 base and V by 0 bases; bases with no gene match: 4. The CDR3 loop reads CASSQDGGGRTDTQYF. As DNA, the CDR3 is TGTGCCAGCAGCCAAGATGGCGGGGGACGCACAGATACGCAGTATTTT.

This clonotype was counted a few times. V is TRBV7-2 and J is TRBJ2-7, with unresolved D. Germline V gene lookup returns CDR1 SGHTA and CDR2 FQGNSA. There are 14 residues in the CDR3. V gave up 1 base and J gave up 4 bases, with 11 bases separating them. The CDR3 reads CASSLGDSVYEQYF. The CDR3 DNA reads as TGTGCCAGCAGCTTAGGTGACTCCGTATACGAGCAGTACTTC.

In its sample, this clonotype was seen many times. V and J are TRBV2 and TRBJ2-7; no reliable D call. CDR1 SNHLY and CDR2 FYNNEI come from the germline V gene. Trimming removed 3 bases at V and 9 bases at J, with 21 bases between. This CDR3 region has 15 residues. The CDR3 sequence is CASSDGVAASTRQYF. The CDR3 DNA reads as TGTGCCAGCAGTGATGGAGTCGCAGCTTCTACGAGGCAGTACTTC.

The sample holds many counts of this clonotype. The rearrangement joins TRBV5-6 to TRBJ1-5, with D possibly TRBD1 on 6 matching bases. This CDR3 region has 19 residues. Looked up from germline, CDR1 is SGHDT and CDR2 is YYEEEE. Trimming took off 4 bases at V and 0 bases at J, with 23 bases between the two ends. The CDR3 reads CASSVLAGAGSYSNQPQHF. DNA of the CDR3: TGTGCCAGCAGCGTCCTAGCAGGGGCAGGGTCATATAGCAATCAGCCCCAGCATTTT.

Many counts were recorded for this clonotype. The chain is built from TRBV12-3 or TRBV12-4 and TRBJ2-5, with D possibly matching TRBD1 (5 bases). V lost 4 bases and J 5 bases, leaving 5 bases between the germline ends. This CDR3 comprises 11 residues. The CDR3 coding sequence is TGTGCCAGCAGTTACAGGGAGACCCAGTACTTC. Encoded protein: CASSYRETQYF.

This clonotype was seen many times. The chain links TRBV5-8 to TRBJ2-6, with 12 bases lining up with TRBD1. V lost 3 bases, J lost 1 base, and 14 bases stayed unmatched. This CDR3 is built from 21 residues. In germline, CDR1 is SGHTS, CDR2 YDEGEE. The CDR3 nucleotides read TGTGCCAGCAGCTGGAGGTTGGGGGACAGGGGGCGAATATCTGGGGCCAACGTCCTGACTTTC. This sequence encodes CASSWRLGDRGRISGANVLTF.

This clonotype was observed many times. The chain uses TRBV3-1 and TRBJ1-6; 7 positions agree with TRBD1. The CDR3 is made up of 15 amino acids. Germline V CDR1 and CDR2: LGHDT, YNNKEL (reference sequence). The trim removed 3 bases at V and 7 bases at J, leaving 6 bases unmatched. CDR3 loop: CASSQGGTVNSPLHF. CDR3 coding DNA: TGTGCCAGCAGCCAGGGAGGGACAGTCAATTCACCCCTCCACTTT.

The table lists this clonotype with a few counts. V and J are TRBV5-1 and TRBJ2-5, with D possibly called TRBD1 or TRBD2 (5 bases each). The ends were cut back, 4 bases at V and 3 bases at J, with 13 bases in the middle. The CDR3 totals 14 residues. CDR1 is SGHRS and CDR2 is YFSETQ in the germline V gene. The CDR3 region has the DNA TGCGCCAGCAGCAGCCCGGGGACGGAAGAGACCCAGTACTTC. It translates to CASSSPGTEETQYF.

This clonotype was seen many times. The chain carries TRBV12-3 or TRBV12-4 and TRBJ1-5; D is unclear. V lost 5 bases and J 2 bases, leaving 4 bases between the germline ends. This CDR3 region has 12 residues. For the CDR3, the DNA is TGTGCCAGCAGTGGGCGCAATCAGCCCCAGCATTTT. This sequence encodes CASSGRNQPQHF.

Many counts were recorded for this clonotype. V usage is TRBV28 and J usage is TRBJ1-5; TRBD1 matches at 9 bases. The CDR3 is made up of 13 amino acids. Germline CDR1 reads MDHEN; CDR2 reads SYDVKM. J lost 5 bases, V lost 7 bases, and 3 bases had no gene match. This chain's CDR3 is CASKGQGYQPQHF. Here the CDR3 DNA reads TGTGCCAGCAAGGGACAGGGATATCAGCCCCAGCATTTT.

The table lists this clonotype with many counts. The V call is TRBV20-1, the J call TRBJ1-6; perhaps TRBD1 as D (5 bases). The CDR3 spans 12 residues. The germline V gene encodes CDR1 DFQATT and CDR2 SNEGSKA (reference sequence). The germline V and J ends were trimmed by 3 bases and 8 bases, with 8 bases remaining between them. DNA of the CDR3: TGCAGTGCTAGCCAGGGAGATTCACCCCTCCACTTT. Protein product: CSASQGDSPLHF.

Many counts were recorded for this clonotype. J is TRBJ2-7 and V is TRBV7-2, with D tentatively TRBD2 (6 bases). The CDR3 sequence is 16 residues long. Germline assignment: CDR1 SGHTA and CDR2 FQGNSA. Trimming shortened V by 5 bases and J by 5 bases, and 22 bases separated the two germline ends. Here the CDR3 DNA reads TGTGCCAGCAGCCTAGGCCTAAGACTAGGAGACCACGAGCAGTACTTC. Translating gives CASSLGLRLGDHEQYF.

This clonotype was observed a handful of times. The chain carries TRBV28 and TRBJ2-2; unclear D gene. The V and J ends lost 2 bases and 6 bases respectively, with 4 bases between them. The V gene's germline CDR1 is MDHEN and CDR2 SYDVKM. This CDR3 comprises 12 residues. The CDR3 region is CASSLISGELFF. Written as DNA, the CDR3 is TGTGCCAGCAGTTTAATATCCGGGGAGCTGTTTTTT.

This clonotype showed up many times. The V gene is TRBV7-9, the J gene TRBJ1-1; D is undetermined. V lost 3 bases and J lost 4, with 12 bases in between. CDR1 and CDR2 from the germline V gene are SEHNR and FQNEAQ (reference sequence). The CDR3 length is 14 residues. In DNA, the CDR3 is TGTGCCAGCAGCTTCTCCCAGGAGGCCACTGAAGCTTTCTTT. Its protein product is CASSFSQEATEAFF.

This clonotype was found many times. The gene calls are TRBV20-1 and TRBJ2-3; 11 bases line up with TRBD1. This CDR3 has 15 amino acids. J gave up 4 bases and V 8 bases, and 11 bases lay outside the gene matches. Germline V CDR1 and CDR2: DFQATT, SNEGSKA (reference sequence). The DNA for the CDR3 is TGCAGTACTCTCCCGGACAGGGGGCAAGCAGATACGCAGTATTTT. Translated: CSTLPDRGQADTQYF.

This clonotype was recorded many times. The chain is built from TRBV2 and TRBJ1-1; perhaps TRBD1 as D (5 bases). This CDR3 region has 14 residues. V shed 8 bases and J shed 0 bases, with 13 bases lying between them. Germline V gives CDR1 SNHLY, CDR2 FYNNEI. The CDR3 sequence is CASGLGLMNTEAFF. CDR3 coding DNA: TGTGCCAGCGGCCTGGGACTGATGAACACTGAAGCTTTCTTT.

The chain joins TRBV25-1 to TRBJ2-3; possible D gene TRBD2, 6 bases. Germline loops: CDR1 MGHDK, CDR2 SYGVNS. The CDR3 totals 14 residues. V lost 7 bases, J lost 5 bases, and 16 bases lay in between. CDR3 region: CASKEGGVRDTQYF. In DNA form, the CDR3 reads TGTGCCAGCAAGGAGGGCGGGGTGAGAGATACGCAGTATTTT. Combining the CDR3 with reference TRBV25-1 and TRBJ2-3 gives the whole variable domain EADIYQTPRYLVIGTGKKITLECSQTMGHDKMYWYQQDPGMELHLIHYSYGVNSTEKGDLSSESTVSRIRTEHFPLTLESARPSHTSQYLCASKEGGVRDTQYFGPGTRLTVL.